A selection of T cell receptor beta chains follows, all from one sample in a study of blood T cell repertoires in COVID-19. Here immunoSEQ multiplex PCR was the method, and the copy in TCRdb shows in-frame clones only, minus some. Altogether about 180,000 clones are present, about 86% being singletons, with the ten largest covering over 7.5%. Sequenced sample: peripheral blood. The origin of the receptors is a man aged 50 or older with active or convalescent COVID-19. The CDR3 runs from the conserved cysteine through the conserved F or W. D genes are given only for firm matches. Not all rows give a size; the values are once, few, many and, for expanded clones, a class.

TRBJ1-1,-,TRBD1,TRBV10-3,TGTGCCATCAGTGAGTCGGACAGGGGAACGACTGAAGCTTTCTTT,CAISESDRGTTEAFF
TRBJ1-2,-,-,TRBV12-3/TRBV12-4,TGTGCCAGCAGTTTAGTGGAAGGGAGTGGCTACACCTTC,CASSLVEGSGYTF
TRBJ2-1,once,-,TRBV29-1,TGCAGCGTTGACGGAGGAGGGGGCTACTACAATGAGCAGTTCTTC,CSVDGGGGYYNEQFF
TRBJ1-4,-,TRBD1,TRBV7-2,TGTGCCAGCAGCCCCAACAGGGGAGGAAATGAAAAACTGTTTTTT,CASSPNRGGNEKLFF
TRBJ1-2,-,TRBD1,TRBV9,TGTGCCAGCAGAGGACAGGTCGCGAGCTATGGCTACACCTTC,CASRGQVASYGYTF
TRBJ2-3,-,TRBD2,TRBV28,TGTGCCAGCAGTCCCCAGGGACTAGCGGGGGACCACAGCACAGATACGCAGTATTTT,CASSPQGLAGDHSTDTQYF
TRBJ2-3,-,TRBD1,TRBV6-2/TRBV6-3,TGTGCCAGCAGTTGGACAGGGATGACAGATACGCAGTATTTT,CASSWTGMTDTQYF
TRBJ2-2,-,TRBD2,TRBV19,TGTGCCAGTAGTATCGGCGGGAGAGCCGGGGAGCTGTTTTTT,CASSIGGRAGELFF
TRBJ2-1,-,-,TRBV29-1,TGCAGCGGTAGGGGGGGCAATGAGCAGTTCTTC,CSGRGGNEQFF
TRBJ2-3,few,TRBD2,TRBV6-4,TGTGCCAGCAGTGAGGGACTAGGCGGAAATACGCAGTATTTT,CASSEGLGGNTQYF
TRBJ1-1,-,-,TRBV5-1,TGCGCCAGCAGCGCCGGAGGGGGGGCTGAATTAGCTTTCTTT,CASSAGGGAELAFF
TRBJ1-2,-,TRBD1,TRBV19,TGTGCCAGTAGTATGTCTTCCGGGACAGGGTTCGGCTACACCTTC,CASSMSSGTGFGYTF
TRBJ2-7,-,TRBD2,TRBV4-1,TGCGCCAGCAGCCAAGAGACTAGCGTACTTTACGAGCAGTACTTC,CASSQETSVLYEQYF
TRBJ1-6,-,TRBD1,TRBV14,TGTGCCAGCAGCCATGGGACAGGGGGCCGGAATTCACCCCTCCACTTT,CASSHGTGGRNSPLHF
TRBJ2-3,-,TRBD2,TRBV5-1,TGCGCCAGCAGCCTGGGACTAGCGGGAGTATTGGGCACAGATACGCAGTATTTT,CASSLGLAGVLGTDTQYF
TRBJ2-1,once,TRBD2,TRBV6-4,TGTGCCAGCAGTGTTAGCGGGAGCAGTAGAAATGAGCAGTTCTTC,CASSVSGSSRNEQFF
TRBJ2-3,-,TRBD1,TRBV7-9,TGTGCCAGCAGCTCCTCCGACAGGGGGCCGCTAGATACGCAGTATTTT,CASSSSDRGPLDTQYF
TRBJ2-1,-,-,TRBV2,TGTGCCAGCAACGACAGAGGACCCTACAATGAGCAGTTCTTC,CASNDRGPYNEQFF
TRBJ1-5,-,TRBD1,TRBV6-4,TGTGCCAGCGAGGGGGCAGGGGATCAGCCCCAGCATTTT,CASEGAGDQPQHF
TRBJ2-5,-,TRBD1,TRBV15,TGTGCCACCAGCAGAGGACAGGGGGCATGGGAGACCCAGTACTTC,CATSRGQGAWETQYF
TRBJ1-1,-,-,TRBV18,TGTGCCAGCTCACCATTAGCAGGGCGTACTGAAGCTTTCTTT,CASSPLAGRTEAFF
TRBJ2-3,-,-,TRBV7-3,TGTGCCAGCAGCTTCCGGGGCGGGGGCACAGATACGCAGTATTTT,CASSFRGGGTDTQYF
TRBJ2-1,-,TRBD2,TRBV9,TGTGCCAGCAGCGTAGATAGCGGGAGATCTGGGGGCTACAATGAGCAGTTCTTC,CASSVDSGRSGGYNEQFF
TRBJ1-2,-,-,TRBV7-2,TGTGCCAGCAGCCCACGGGATGCCGCCACGGGCTACACCTTC,CASSPRDAATGYTF
TRBJ1-5,once,TRBD1,TRBV19,TGTGCCAGCGGGACAGGGTACTCGTATAGCAATCAGCCCCAGCATTTT,CASGTGYSYSNQPQHF
TRBJ2-6,-,TRBD1,TRBV19,TGTGCCAGTAATTACAGGGGCAAGGGGGCCAACGTCCTGACTTTC,CASNYRGKGANVLTF
TRBJ2-2,once,TRBD1,TRBV5-3,TGTGCCAGAAGCGTCAGGGGGATGAACACCGGGGAGCTGTTTTTT,CARSVRGMNTGELFF
TRBJ1-6,-,TRBD1,TRBV2,TGTGCCAGCAGTCCACCGGGACAGGGGTTTTCACCCCTCCACTTT,CASSPPGQGFSPLHF
TRBJ2-2,-,TRBD2,TRBV11-3,TGTGCCAGCAGCTCCCGACTAGCGGGTACCGGGGAGCTGTTTTTT,CASSSRLAGTGELFF
TRBJ1-4,-,-,TRBV5-5,TGTGCCAGCAGCTCCAACCTTAACCGAGGAACTAATGAAAAACTGTTTTTT,CASSSNLNRGTNEKLFF
TRBJ2-5,-,TRBD2,TRBV5-4,TGTGCCAGCAGCTTGGGCGGGGGTAGAGAGACCCAGTACTTC,CASSLGGGRETQYF
TRBJ2-1,once,TRBD2,TRBV6-5,TGTGCCAGCAGTTCCCCTCGGGTAGCGGGCAATGAGCAGTTCTTC,CASSSPRVAGNEQFF
TRBJ1-5,-,TRBD1,TRBV4-2,TGTGCCAGCAGCCAAGATTCAGGGGGGAATCAGCCCCAGCATTTT,CASSQDSGGNQPQHF
TRBJ2-3,-,-,TRBV4-2,TGTGCCAGCAGCCAAGATAGGGGACTCAACACAGATACGCAGTATTTT,CASSQDRGLNTDTQYF
TRBJ1-1,-,TRBD1,TRBV9,TGTGCCAGCAGCCTATATCGACAGGGAATGAACACTGAAGCTTTCTTT,CASSLYRQGMNTEAFF
TRBJ2-1,-,-,TRBV5-1,TGCGCCAGCAGCTTGGGCGGACAGACCTACAATGAGCAGTTCTTC,CASSLGGQTYNEQFF
TRBJ1-6,-,-,TRBV10-3,TGTGCCATCACGGAGGGGCAAAATAATTCACCCCTCCACTTT,CAITEGQNNSPLHF
TRBJ1-4,-,-,TRBV19,TGTGCCAGTACTAAAAACGGGAAGAGCGGGGAAAAACTGTTTTTT,CASTKNGKSGEKLFF
TRBJ1-5,-,-,TRBV19,TGTGCCAGTAGTTCTCTTCGGGGGGGCTTTCAGCCCCAGCATTTT,CASSSLRGGFQPQHF
TRBJ1-6,-,-,TRBV3-1/TRBV3-2,TGTGCCAGCAGCCAAGGGGCAGGGGTTAATTCACCCCTCCACTTT,CASSQGAGVNSPLHF
TRBJ1-4,-,TRBD1,TRBV18,TGTGCCAGCTCAAGGGACAGGGGAAGTGAAAAACTGTTTTTT,CASSRDRGSEKLFF
TRBJ1-1,once,-,TRBV30,TGTGCCTGGAGTGTCCTGACAGGGAACACTGAAGCTTTCTTT,CAWSVLTGNTEAFF
TRBJ1-2,-,-,TRBV5-5,TGTGCCAGCAGCTTGGACCGAAAGGGGGACTATGGCTACACCTTC,CASSLDRKGDYGYTF
TRBJ2-7,-,-,TRBV5-1,TGCGCCAGCAGCTCTGGCACGACAGGAGACTTCTACGAGCAGTACTTC,CASSSGTTGDFYEQYF
TRBJ2-5,once,-,TRBV2,TGTGCCAGCGGCCGGGAGTTCCAAGAGACCCAGTACTTC,CASGREFQETQYF
TRBJ1-1,-,TRBD1,TRBV19,TGTGCCAGTAGTACCAGACAGGGTAACACTGAAGCTTTCTTT,CASSTRQGNTEAFF
TRBJ1-2,-,TRBD1,TRBV27,TGTGCCAGCAGTTTAAGGCGGGACAGGGACTATGGCTACACCTTC,CASSLRRDRDYGYTF
TRBJ1-6,-,TRBD1,TRBV27,TGTGCCAGCAGGCAGGGACAGGGAAATTCACCCCTCCACTTT,CASRQGQGNSPLHF
TRBJ1-1,-,TRBD1,TRBV3-1/TRBV3-2,TGTGCCAGCAGCCGGACAGGGCGATCTGCGGCTTTCTTT,CASSRTGRSAAFF
TRBJ2-5,-,TRBD1,TRBV6-5,TGTGCCAGCAGGCAGGGGGCCAGAGAGACCCAGTACTTC,CASRQGARETQYF
TRBJ1-1,-,TRBD1,TRBV4-1,TGCGCCAGCAGCCATGCTGACAGGGCCGACTACACTGAAGCTTTCTTT,CASSHADRADYTEAFF
TRBJ2-3,-,TRBD2,TRBV5-1,TGCGCCAGCAGCACGACTAGCTACTTCGATACGCAGTATTTT,CASSTTSYFDTQYF
TRBJ1-2,-,-,TRBV25-1,TGTGCCAGCAGTGGGGGGGGTGGCTACACCTTC,CASSGGGGYTF
TRBJ1-2,-,TRBD1,TRBV6-5,TGTGCCAGCAGCCCCGCCGGGACAGGGAACTATGGCTACACCTTC,CASSPAGTGNYGYTF
TRBJ2-5,-,-,TRBV14,TGTGCCAGCAGCCAAAGGGACACTTGGGGCAAAGAGACCCAGTACTTC,CASSQRDTWGKETQYF
TRBJ2-1,-,TRBD1,TRBV19,TGTGCCAGTAGCCGACCGGGACAGGGGGCTTATGAGCAGTTCTTC,CASSRPGQGAYEQFF